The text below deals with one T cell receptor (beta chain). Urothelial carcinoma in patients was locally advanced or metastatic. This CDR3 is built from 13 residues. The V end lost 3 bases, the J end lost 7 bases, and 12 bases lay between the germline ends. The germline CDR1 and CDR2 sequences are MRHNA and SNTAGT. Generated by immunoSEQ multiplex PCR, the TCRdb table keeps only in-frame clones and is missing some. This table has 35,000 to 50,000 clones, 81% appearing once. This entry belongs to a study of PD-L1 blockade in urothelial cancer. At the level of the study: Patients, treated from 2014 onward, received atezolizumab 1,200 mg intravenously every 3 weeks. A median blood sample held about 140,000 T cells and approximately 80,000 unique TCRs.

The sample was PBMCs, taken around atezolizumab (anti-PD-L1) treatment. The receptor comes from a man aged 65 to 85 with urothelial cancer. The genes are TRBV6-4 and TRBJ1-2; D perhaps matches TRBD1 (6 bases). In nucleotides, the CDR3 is TGTGCCAGCAGTGAACAGGGCGCCACTGGCTACACCTTC. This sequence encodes CASSEQGATGYTF.